This T cell receptor (beta chain) was identified during a study of blood T cell repertoires in COVID-19 (dated by TCRdb to about 2020). Notes on the research overall: Samples from collaborators originated in the United States, Italy and Spain and spanned both the acute and convalescent phases of COVID-19. The repertoires were released in a freely available public database meant as a resource for research on the immune response to SARS-CoV-2. Deeply sampled blood TCRbeta repertoires from subjects exposed to, actively infected with, or recovered from COVID-19 were included in the dataset. Nearly every sample came with metadata listing a de-identified subject ID, COVID-19 status, age in years and sex. Samples came from the ongoing ImmuneRACE study (first 160 participants) plus 1,254 subjects from 6 global collaborators. The prospective study material was composed of cDNA or gDNA derived from T cells, B-cell-depleted T cells, or PBMCs. Where HLA class I and class II types were available, the types were taken from metadata supplied by the sample provider, not from assay-based typing. The paper as a whole reports these results and caveats: The amount of clinical and demographic metadata varied by source and participant and was provided uncurated.

Comment on this clone: This clone's antigen is unknown. Base qualities are not at hand, and no much larger clone is one base apart.

Trimming costs V 4 bases and J 4 bases, and their ends lie 9 bases apart. The CDR1 and CDR2 encoded by the germline V gene are SGHRS and YFSETQ. There are 14 amino acids in the CDR3, from cysteine to phenylalanine inclusive. Solely the CDR3 DNA is kept, with 42 bases framed from the first base. TCRbeta CDR3 regions were amplified from genomic DNA by means of the immunoSEQ Assay, a bias-controlled multiplex PCR. Per the source publication's procedure: The number of nucleated cells in each sample was estimated from the amplification of reference gene primers within the assay. Sequence reads were collapsed and filtered to measure the absolute abundance of every unique TCRbeta CDR3 rearrangement. For each sample, productive Simpson clonality was calculated as the square root of Simpson's diversity index across productive rearrangements. Here the immuneACCESS table is served through TCRdb, limited to in-frame sequences with V and J called. Missing clones are a known gap in these copies; in checked studies unresolved V genes cover under half, and the rest lacks a known reason. V and J calls and clone size are copied from that table; D and trimming were computed from the DNA. This sample has 45,000 to 60,000 clones in its table, and 90% to 95% of those were observed once. The ten top clones hold approximately 4.1% of the sample.

Collaborating institutions collected whole blood in K2EDTA tubes following their own protocols. For TCRbeta analysis, collaborators shipped samples as frozen whole blood, isolated PBMCs, or DNA extracted from either of those sample types. The source material was peripheral blood. The source is a man aged 50-60 years with acute or convalescent COVID-19. The sequence joins TRBV5-1 to TRBJ2-6; no confident D gene assignment can be made. The nucleotide sequence reads as follows: TGCGCCAGCAGCCGGGTCCCAGGGGCCAACGTCCTGACTTTC. It translates to CASSRVPGANVLTF.